This T cell receptor (beta chain) was sequenced during a study of shared clonotypes between healthy human individuals. Comment on this clone: Its cognate antigen is unknown.

Study outcomes and limitations: Owing to a small donor count, the genetic and exposure-history diversity represented was limited. When compared with the clonotypes that were shared by all four sorted-subset donors, the non-shared clonotypes turned out to have lower generation probabilities. Compared with memory subsets, naive subsets generally had larger estimated richness.

Division of CD4+ cells produced a CD45RA+ naive subset and a CD45RA-negative memory subset. Assay used: immunoSEQ multiplex PCR; TCRdb lists only in-frame clones, some missing. The profile shows fewer than 2.5 million clones, roughly 93% of them singletons. The V gene's germline CDR1 is MDHEN and CDR2 SYDVKM. Trimming stripped 4 bases from V and 3 bases from J, with 17 bases between. CDR3 length equals 16 residues. J is TRBJ2-3 and V is TRBV28, with a possible D match to TRBD2 (7 bases). The sequence came from a man aged 18-30 years in good health. Some clones in this sample may be carry-over from other donors' samples. Specimen: naive CD4+ T cells from PBMCs. Subset meaning: CD45RA+ positively selected. The CDR3: CASSSSRGAGTDTQYF. The CDR3 DNA follows: TGTGCCAGCAGTTCCTCCCGGGGGGCTGGGACAGATACGCAGTATTTT.